The 22 T cell receptor beta chains presented below share a single source sample, sequenced in a study of beta chain features in type 1 diabetes (dated by TCRdb to 2017 to 2018). The paper's findings and limits, for the study overall: A moderate but significant shortening of TCRB CDR3 length was observed in type 1 diabetes patients in all four CD4+ subsets.

Libraries came from the immunoSEQ multiplex PCR assay. All of the isolated RNA was reverse transcribed with the High Capacity cDNA Reverse Transcription Kit, so expressed TCRB transcripts were sequenced. In its TCRdb copy, this immuneACCESS table keeps in-frame sequences only and misses some clones. Where compared with another copy, unresolved V genes explain less than half of these, and the others have no known cause. The sample table lists some 360,000 clones, over 8.5% of them with a count of one. The ten biggest clones cover about 0.64% of the sample. Antigens for these TCRs are unknown. The sample comprised central memory CD4+ T cells from blood. These receptors were collected from a man between 25 and 39 years old with type 1 diabetes.

This clone occurred a few times. The genes are TRBV30 and TRBJ2-5; the D gene is possibly TRBD1 (6 bases). Germline CDR1 reads GTSNPN; CDR2 reads SVGIG (reference sequence). The CDR3 totals 16 residues. The V end was cut by 0 bases, the J end by 3 bases, with 17 bases between. The CDR3 region has the DNA TGTGCCTGGAGTGTTTTCCGAGGGGGTAGCAAAGAGACCCAGTACTTC. This translates into CAWSVFRGGSKETQYF.

This clone was seen a few times. This chain links TRBV7-9 with TRBJ1-1; D not certain. Trimming left V 5 bases short and J 6 bases short, with 7 bases between. Germline V gives CDR1 SEHNR, CDR2 FQNEAQ (reference sequence). CDR3 length equals 11 residues. The CDR3 DNA sequence: TGTGCCAGCAGCCGCCTACCTGAAGCTTTCTTT. It specifies CASSRLPEAFF.

The J gene is TRBJ2-5, the V gene TRBV28; perhaps TRBD1 as D (6 bases). The J call may be wrong; the DNA end is better matched by TRBJ2-7. Germline V gives CDR1 MDHEN, CDR2 SYDVKM. This CDR3 region has 14 residues. The CDR3 spells CASRPTGQSYEQYF. The CDR3 coding sequence is TGTGCCAGCAGGCCGACCGGACAGTCCTACGAGCAGTACTTC.

This rearrangement joins TRBV2 to TRBJ2-1; the match to TRBD2 covers 11 bases. V was pared by 9 bases and J by 4 bases, with 5 bases of the junction left unmatched. Germline loops: CDR1 SNHLY, CDR2 FYNNEI. The CDR3 is made up of 14 amino acids. CDR3 nucleotide sequence: TGTGCCAGAACGACTAGCGGGACATACAATGAGCAGTTCTTC. Translating it yields CARTTSGTYNEQFF. The full variable domain, rest sourced from reference TRBV2 and TRBJ2-1, is EPEVTQTPSHQVTQMGQEVILRCVPISNHLYFYWYRQILGQKVEFLVSFYNNEISEKSEIFDDQFSVERPDGSNFTLKIRSTKLEDSAMYFCARTTSGTYNEQFFGPGTRLTVL.

This clone was observed a few times. The genes are TRBV30 and TRBJ1-2; D gene uncertain. Germline V gene sequence: CDR1 GTSNPN, CDR2 SVGIG (reference sequence). The CDR3 extends over 13 amino acids. V gave up 1 base and J gave up 2 bases, with 8 bases separating them. The CDR3 protein is CAWSARWNYGYTF. The CDR3 DNA reads as TGTGCCTGGAGTGCGAGGTGGAACTATGGCTACACCTTC.

Here the CDR3 DNA reads TGTGCCAGCACCCCACTAGCGGGAGCTCGGAATGAGCAGTTCTTC. Its protein is CASTPLAGARNEQFF. The chain has TRBV10-3 and TRBJ2-1, with 11 bases matching TRBD2. Germline values: CDR1 ENHRY, CDR2 SYGVKD. This CDR3 spans 15 amino acids. Trimming cost V 10 bases and J 7 bases; bases outside gene matches: 12.

The sample holds a few counts of this clone. The chain links TRBV20-1 to TRBJ2-4; no firm D call. CDR1 and CDR2 (germline): DFQATT, SNEGSKA (reference sequence). This CDR3 has 10 residues. Trimming removed 4 bases at V and 7 bases at J, with 5 bases between. CDR3 sequence (DNA): TGCAGTGCTATATTTAACATTCAGTACTTC. Its translation is CSAIFNIQYF.

The genes are TRBV5-1 and TRBJ2-1; no reliable D call. Germline V gene sequence: CDR1 SGHRS, CDR2 YFSETQ. The CDR3 loop spans 15 amino acids. V lost 5 bases to trimming and J lost 5 bases, with 17 bases between them. The CDR3 DNA sequence: TGCGCCAGCAGATCCGCCACTCGACTGGACAATGAGCAGTTCTTC. Protein: CASRSATRLDNEQFF.

This clone was counted only a few times. At one boundary the junction diverges from the germline segment, which might be a read error. V and J are TRBV5-4 and TRBJ2-7; 15 bases fit TRBD2. CDR3 size: 17 residues. Germline CDR1 reads SGHNT; CDR2 reads YYREEE (reference sequence). Here the CDR3 DNA reads TGCGCCAGCAGCCAAGAAAGGAGGGGACTAGCGGGAGGCGAGCAGTACTTC. It translates to CASSQERRGLAGGEQYF.

This clone was seen a handful of times. This chain's CDR3 is CAWSMSNYGYTF. As DNA, the CDR3 is TGTGCCTGGAGTATGTCGAACTATGGCTACACCTTC. The chain is built from TRBV30 and TRBJ1-2; D not certain. The V and J ends lost 2 bases and 2 bases respectively, with 6 bases between them. In germline, CDR1 is GTSNPN, CDR2 SVGIG (reference sequence). This CDR3 is built from 12 residues. Combining the CDR3 with reference TRBV30 and TRBJ1-2 gives the whole variable domain SQTIHQWPATLVQPVGSPLSLECTVEGTSNPNLYWYRQAAGRGLQLLFYSVGIGQISSEVPQNLSASRPQDRQFILSSKKLLLSDSGFYLCAWSMSNYGYTFGSGTRLTVV.

This clone was detected many times. This sequence joins TRBV2 and TRBJ1-5; D ambiguous. Trimming stripped 4 bases from V and 2 bases from J, with 12 bases between. The V gene's germline CDR1 is SNHLY and CDR2 FYNNEI. CDR3 length equals 15 residues. The CDR3 loop is CASSVVARGNQPQHF. Here the CDR3 DNA reads TGTGCCAGCAGTGTGGTGGCCCGTGGCAATCAGCCCCAGCATTTT.

This clone was observed a handful of times. V and J are TRBV14 and TRBJ2-7, with D perhaps being TRBD1 or TRBD2 (5 bases each). V was cut by 1 base and J by 4 bases, with 17 bases left in between. The CDR3 is 16 residues long. CDR1 and CDR2 (germline): SGHDN, FVKESK. CDR3 bases: TGTGCCAGCAGCCAAGCTGGGGGTTCTGGGGGATACGAGCAGTACTTC. This codes for CASSQAGGSGGYEQYF.

This clone was detected a few times. The chain has TRBV5-8 and TRBJ1-2; the D gene is possibly TRBD1 (5 bases). V shed 0 bases and J shed 0 bases, with 12 bases lying between them. Germline V lookup: CDR1 SGHTS, CDR2 YDEGEE. This CDR3 has 16 amino acids. The CDR3 DNA reads TGTGCCAGCAGCTTGGGGCAGGGAACTTCTAACTATGGCTACACCTTC. Translated, it gives CASSLGQGTSNYGYTF.

This clone turned up a few times. The chain uses TRBV7-2 and TRBJ2-7; TRBD2 matches 9 bases. Germline CDR1 SGHTA, CDR2 FQGNSA. The ends lost 3 bases at V and 0 bases at J; junction bases unmatched: 6. The CDR3 contains 16 residues. In nucleotides, the CDR3 is TGTGCCAGCAGCTTCGCAGCTAGCGGGGCCTCCTACGAGCAGTACTTC. Translated: CASSFAASGASYEQYF.

The chain uses TRBV6-5 and TRBJ2-7, with TRBD1 matching over 8 bases. V shed 5 bases and J 3 bases; nucleotides not matched to a gene: 9. The CDR3 sequence is 15 residues long. Germline V gene data show CDR1 as MNHEY and CDR2 as SVGAGI. The CDR3 bases are TGTGCCAGCAGTACCGCGGGACAGGACGTCTACGAGCAGTACTTC. This codes for CASSTAGQDVYEQYF.

This clone was seen repeatedly, ten times or more. The DNA for the CDR3 is TGTGCCAGCAGCCAAGATGGTCCCCACATTCAGTACTTC. Its protein product is CASSQDGPHIQYF. The chain uses TRBV4-2 and TRBJ2-4; no clear D. This CDR3 has 13 amino acids. From germline, CDR1 is LGHNA and CDR2 YNFKEQ. Trimming removed 0 bases from V and 8 bases from J, with 8 bases in between.

This clone occurred a few times. The chain joins TRBV19 to TRBJ2-7; 7 bases agree with TRBD2. Germline values: CDR1 LNHDA, CDR2 SQIVND (reference sequence). The CDR3 has 14 amino acids. With 5 bases clipped from V and 1 base from J, the junction kept 5 bases outside the gene matches. This chain's CDR3 is CASSPLADSYEQYF. DNA for the CDR3: TGTGCCAGTAGTCCTCTAGCGGATTCCTACGAGCAGTACTTC.

This clone was counted between two and nine times. CDR3 residues: CASTRLGPPEQFF. The CDR3 DNA reads as TGTGCCAGCACCCGTCTAGGGCCCCCTGAGCAGTTCTTC. This chain uses TRBV6-5 with TRBJ2-1; no reliable D call. The germline gives CDR1 MNHEY, CDR2 SVGAGI. The CDR3 totals 13 residues. V lost 7 bases to trimming and J lost 9 bases, with 16 bases between them.

This clone has just a few counts. The chain uses TRBV6-1 and TRBJ1-2; D remains unclear. The CDR3 spans 14 residues. Germline V lookup: CDR1 MNHNS, CDR2 SASEGT. Deletions cut 3 bases from V and 6 bases from J, with 14 bases between. The CDR3 is CASSDRSRTDGYTF. The DNA of the CDR3 is TGTGCCAGCAGTGACCGGTCCAGGACCGATGGCTACACCTTC.

This clone has a handful of counts. V is TRBV5-1 and J is TRBJ2-7, with TRBD1 identical over 8 bases. Trimming at V came to 0 bases and at J to 3 bases, leaving 2 bases not matched to a gene. This CDR3 comprises 14 residues. Per germline, CDR1 SGHRS and CDR2 YFSETQ. The CDR3 loop is CASSLEQGDYEQYF. CDR3 sequence (DNA): TGCGCCAGCAGCTTGGAACAGGGGGACTACGAGCAGTACTTC.

In its sample, this clone was seen a few times. The J gene is TRBJ1-3, the V gene TRBV5-1; no clear D. The CDR3 extends over 14 amino acids. Germline CDR1 SGHRS, CDR2 YFSETQ. The V end was cut by 0 bases, the J end by 4 bases, with 8 bases between. The CDR3 bases are TGCGCCAGCAGCTTGGAATCGATCGGAAACACCATATATTTT. Amino acids: CASSLESIGNTIYF.

In its sample, this clone was seen many times. The genes are TRBV5-5 and TRBJ2-4; 10 bases map to TRBD1. CDR3 length: 14 amino acids. V shed 6 bases and J 6 bases; nucleotides not matched to a gene: 6. CDR1 and CDR2 from the germline V gene are SGHKS and YYEKEE (reference sequence). As DNA, the CDR3 is TGTGCCAGCACCCGACAGGGGGCCTTAAACATTCAGTACTTC. It encodes CASTRQGALNIQYF.